This T cell receptor beta chain derives from a study of blood T cell repertoires in COVID-19. Authors' analysis steps: Reference gene primers were amplified, and this amplification served to estimate nucleated cell counts. Using immunoSEQ multiplex PCR, the repertoire was profiled, and TCRdb retains in-frame clones only, with some absent. The V and J calls and clone size were taken over from that table, and D and trimming were inferred from the DNA. The repertoire holds around 86,000 clones, with approximately 85% as singletons. The specimen sequenced was peripheral blood. The TCR originated in a human donor in a cohort sampled during active COVID-19.

The CDR3 here is CAWSVNSLETQYF. The CDR3 DNA sequence: TGTGCCTGGAGTGTAAACAGTCTGGAGACCCAGTACTTC. The V and J genes are TRBV30 and TRBJ2-5, with no clear D. Between the trimmed V and J ends, which lost 0 bases and 5 bases, there was a span of 10 bases. Germline values: CDR1 GTSNPN, CDR2 SVGIG (reference sequence). The CDR3 runs 13 residues. Full variable domain (remainder filled in from reference TRBV30 and TRBJ2-5): SQTIHQWPATLVQPVGSPLSLECTVEGTSNPNLYWYRQAAGRGLQLLFYSVGIGQISSEVPQNLSASRPQDRQFILSSKKLLLSDSGFYLCAWSVNSLETQYFGPGTRLLVL.